This T cell receptor (beta chain) appears in the sequencing data of a study of monozygotic twins with inflammatory bowel disease. TCRdb re-called the 5' RACE reads; every CDR3 protein appears as one record, without DNA. The specimen's table records 440,000 or so distinct CDR3 sequences. Germline CDR1 and CDR2: MNHEY and SVGEGT. This CDR3 comprises 13 residues. Sample: blood. The rearrangement links TRBV6-2 or TRBV6-3 to TRBJ1-5. This TCR was recovered from a human donor with ulcerative colitis or Crohn's disease, or a healthy co-twin of an affected twin (not recorded which). CDR3 sequence reads: CASSSLKGQPQHF.